This TCR beta chain originates from a study of CD8 T cells in Susac syndrome. Overall study findings and caveats: The study recognized that its TCR sequencing and HLA analysis covered a relatively small number of individuals.

The multiple sclerosis controls consisted of treatment-naive patients with relapsing-remitting disease, either stable or active. The CD8+ and CD4+ T cells were negatively isolated, with the TEMRA cells enriched by FACS. Points on this clonotype: Its antigen is unidentified.

Trimming took 3 bases from V and 4 from J, leaving 9 bases between them. CDR3 length equals 12 residues. Germline CDR1 and CDR2: SQVTM and ANQGSEA. An input of about 0.5 to 1 ug of RNA was subjected to reverse transcription using random hexamers. An immunoSEQ multiplex PCR amplified TCR beta CDR3 over 54 Vbeta and 13 Jbeta. One entry per CDR3 protein results from TCRdb running MiXCR on the immunoSEQ multiplex PCR reads. Of some 300,000 distinct CDR3 sequences in the sample, approximately 84% were seen once. This TCR derives from a human donor with multiple sclerosis. This chain joins TRBV29-1 and TRBJ1-1; perhaps TRBD1 as D (6 bases). Sequenced input: CD8+ T cells from PBMCs. The CDR3 region has the DNA TGCAGCGTTGAGGACAGTGGCACTGAAGCTTTCTTT. Protein sequence: CSVEDSGTEAFF.